These 30 T cell receptor beta chains originate from one sample sequenced in a study of a mutant IDH1 vaccine in newly diagnosed glioma. Noted time point: week 23, last vaccination. Doses comprised 300 ug of mutant IDH1 20-mer peptide each, plus topical imiquimod. These receptors' antigens are unknown. Here immunoSEQ multiplex PCR was the method, and the copy in TCRdb shows in-frame clones only, minus some. Seen here are tens of thousands of clones, approximately 90% observed once, and the top ten hold roughly 4%. Here the sequenced sample was PBMCs, taken from a glioma patient whose treatment included an IDH1 peptide vaccine. These receptors all stem from a man aged 45-65 years with glioma.

The chain employs TRBV5-5 and TRBJ2-7; D might be TRBD1 (6 bases). This CDR3 comprises 15 residues. V dropped 0 bases and J dropped 3 bases, with 13 bases sitting between them. Germline CDR1 SGHKS, CDR2 YYEKEE (reference sequence). The chain's CDR3 is CASSLEGERFYEQYF. For the CDR3, the DNA is TGTGCCAGCAGCTTGGAGGGGGAAAGATTCTACGAGCAGTACTTC.

This chain joins TRBV25-1 and TRBJ2-4; unclear D gene. The V gene's germline CDR1 is MGHDK and CDR2 SYGVNS. Trimming shortened V by 3 bases and J by 0 bases, and 6 bases separated the two germline ends. CDR3 length: 14 residues. CDR3 sequence: CASSDTGAKNIQYF. CDR3 DNA: TGTGCCAGCAGTGACACGGGAGCCAAAAACATTCAGTACTTC.

The chain uses TRBV7-6 and TRBJ2-3; 7 nucleotides align to TRBD1. V trimming: 4 bases; J trimming: 5 bases; junction bases outside the gene matches: 15. The CDR3 extends over 17 amino acids. Germline V gene data show CDR1 as SGHVS and CDR2 as FNYEAQ. Here the CDR3 reads CASSSSTGTRGLDTQYF. CDR3 bases: TGTGCCAGCAGCTCTTCTACCGGGACCAGGGGGTTAGATACGCAGTATTTT. The full variable domain, with the rest looked up from reference TRBV7-6 and TRBJ2-3, is GAGVSQSPRYKVTKRGQDVALRCDPISGHVSLYWYRQALGQGPEFLTYFNYEAQQDKSGLPNDRFSAERPEGSISTLTIQRTEQRDSAMYRCASSSSTGTRGLDTQYFGPGTRLTVL.

The chain combines TRBV5-1 with TRBJ1-5; the D is unclear. The CDR3 spans 18 residues. The germline V and J ends were trimmed by 1 base and 5 bases, with 22 bases remaining between them. The germline gives CDR1 SGHRS, CDR2 YFSETQ. The CDR3 loop reads CASSLIMNKPSPHQPQHF. The DNA for the CDR3 is TGCGCCAGCAGCTTGATTATGAACAAGCCGTCCCCTCATCAGCCCCAGCATTTT.

DNA for the CDR3: TGTGCCAGCAGTTTATATGGAGGTGGGAGTCAGCCCCAGCATTTT. Protein sequence: CASSLYGGGSQPQHF. The rearrangement joins TRBV27 to TRBJ1-5, with unresolved D. V dropped 1 base and J dropped 6 bases, with 13 bases sitting between them. The germline V gene has CDR1 MNHEY and CDR2 SMNVEV (reference sequence). CDR3 length equals 15 residues.

V usage is TRBV10-1 and J usage is TRBJ2-7; 8 bases match TRBD2. The CDR3 contains 14 residues. Germline CDR1 and CDR2: WNHNN and SYGVQD (reference sequence). V was pared by 5 bases and J by 2 bases, with 5 bases of the junction left unmatched. For the CDR3, the DNA is TGCGCCAGCAGTCCGGCGGGGGGTGCCTACGAGCAGTACTTC. This translates into CASSPAGGAYEQYF.

The gene calls are TRBV7-8 and TRBJ2-3; 10 positions match TRBD2. With 4 bases clipped from V and 4 bases from J, the junction kept 8 bases outside the gene matches. CDR1 is SGHVS, CDR2 FQNEAQ, per germline. This CDR3 is 16 amino acids long. Here the CDR3 DNA reads TGTGCCAGCAGCTCTCGAGCGGGAGGGGGTGCAGATACGCAGTATTTT. Its protein is CASSSRAGGGADTQYF.

This clone has just one count. The chain couples TRBV20-1 to TRBJ2-2; D unresolved. This CDR3 contains 8 residues. In germline, CDR1 is DFQATT, CDR2 SNEGSKA (reference sequence). The CDR3: CSPSGLFF. The CDR3 region has the DNA TGCAGCCCGTCGGGGCTGTTTTTT.

The chain is built from TRBV6-5 and TRBJ2-7; unclear D gene. CDR3 length: 10 residues. The germline V gene has CDR1 MNHEY and CDR2 SVGAGI. V lost 6 bases to trimming and J lost 4 bases, with 4 bases between them. As DNA, the CDR3 is TGTGCCAGCAGGAATTACGAGCAGTACTTC. Amino acids: CASRNYEQYF.

The chain employs TRBV27 and TRBJ1-1, with a possible D match to TRBD1 (6 bases). This CDR3 contains 13 residues. V was trimmed by 10 bases and J by 3 bases, leaving 15 bases between them. Germline CDR1 MNHEY, CDR2 SMNVEV (reference sequence). CDR3 region: CATPGGGDTEAFF. The CDR3 DNA sequence: TGTGCCACCCCGGGAGGGGGGGACACTGAAGCTTTCTTT.

The chain couples TRBV30 to TRBJ2-7, with 8 bases fitting TRBD2. CDR1 is GTSNPN and CDR2 is SVGIG in the germline V gene (reference sequence). With 5 bases clipped from V and 0 bases from J, the junction kept 15 bases outside the gene matches. The CDR3 sequence is 17 residues long. This CDR3 reads CAWCRGISGTTSYEQYF. In nucleotides, the CDR3 is TGTGCCTGGTGCCGGGGGATTAGCGGGACGACCTCCTACGAGCAGTACTTC.

V gene TRBV7-2 combines with J gene TRBJ2-2; D gene unclear. V shed 5 bases and J shed 0 bases, with 10 bases lying between them. Germline CDR1 reads SGHTA; CDR2 reads FQGNSA. The CDR3 sequence is 15 residues long. The CDR3 loop reads CASSLRLANTGELFF. DNA of the CDR3: TGTGCCAGCAGCCTCCGACTTGCGAACACCGGGGAGCTGTTTTTT.

This chain links TRBV19 with TRBJ1-1; 8 nucleotides agree with TRBD1. CDR1 and CDR2 (germline): LNHDA, SQIVND (reference sequence). The CDR3 covers 15 residues. V shed 9 bases, J shed 1 base, and the junction held 10 bases outside the gene matches. As DNA, the CDR3 is TGTGCCAGCCAGGGCCGCGGGACAGGGAACACTGAAGCTTTCTTT. Its translation is CASQGRGTGNTEAFF.

The rearrangement uses TRBV5-4 and TRBJ1-4, with 7 bases matching TRBD1. The CDR3 extends over 14 amino acids. Germline CDR1 and CDR2: SGHNT and YYREEE (reference sequence). J was trimmed by 8 bases and V by 0 bases; bases with no gene match: 4. The CDR3 DNA reads as TGTGCCAGCAGCTTGGAGGGGGCGGAGGAAAAACTGTTTTTT. It translates to CASSLEGAEEKLFF.

CDR3 region: CASSGQGNEKLFF. The CDR3 bases are TGTGCCAGCAGTGGACAGGGGAATGAAAAACTGTTTTTT. The genes are TRBV2 and TRBJ1-4; TRBD1 matches at 8 bases. The germline CDR1 and CDR2 sequences are SNHLY and FYNNEI. The CDR3 runs 13 residues. J was trimmed by 5 bases and V by 4 bases; bases with no gene match: 0.

The rearrangement links TRBV6-6 to TRBJ2-7; D is unresolved. CDR1 and CDR2 (germline): MNHNY, SVGAGI (reference sequence). The CDR3 has 15 residues. The ends were cut back, 5 bases at V and 1 base at J, with 15 bases in the middle. The CDR3 bases are TGTGCCAGCAGTGACGCACGGGTAGGATCCTACGAGCAGTACTTC. As protein: CASSDARVGSYEQYF.

V gene TRBV9 combines with J gene TRBJ1-3; D is uncertain. Germline CDR1 SGDLS, CDR2 YYNGEE. V shed 2 bases and J shed 0 bases, with 6 bases lying between them. The CDR3 runs 14 residues. The CDR3 sequence is CASSVVASGNTIYF. In nucleotides, the CDR3 is TGTGCCAGCAGCGTGGTCGCCTCTGGAAACACCATATATTTT.

The genes are TRBV2 and TRBJ1-2, with unresolved D. The V gene lost 6 bases and the J gene lost 0 bases, with 11 bases spanning the gap. Germline CDR1 reads SNHLY; CDR2 reads FYNNEI. CDR3 length: 14 amino acids. CDR3 in amino acids: CASRAGGSNYGYTF. DNA of the CDR3: TGTGCCAGCAGAGCAGGTGGTTCTAACTATGGCTACACCTTC.

The V and J genes are TRBV18 and TRBJ2-3, with D uncertain. There are 13 residues in the CDR3. The germline V and J ends were trimmed by 4 bases and 5 bases, with 10 bases remaining between them. From germline, CDR1 is KGHSH and CDR2 LQKENI. For the CDR3, the DNA is TGTGCCAGCTCACAAGGCCTTGGAGATACGCAGTATTTT. Translated: CASSQGLGDTQYF.

V gene TRBV6-1 combines with J gene TRBJ2-2; TRBD2 aligns across 9 bases. V lost 6 bases and J lost 2; bases outside the gene matches: 4. There are 15 residues in the CDR3. Germline V lookup: CDR1 MNHNS, CDR2 SASEGT. CDR3 nucleotide sequence: TGTGCCAGCAGGCCGGGACTAGCTAACACCGGGGAGCTGTTTTTT. This codes for CASRPGLANTGELFF.

V and J are TRBV10-2 and TRBJ1-2; D not certain. The germline V gene encodes CDR1 WSHSY and CDR2 SAAADI. The CDR3 covers 12 residues. With 3 bases removed from V and 13 bases from J, the gap between germline ends came to 15 bases. The CDR3 loop is CASSDPRSGVTF. The CDR3 DNA sequence: TGCGCCAGCAGTGACCCGAGAAGCGGAGTCACCTTC.

The chain combines TRBV10-3 with TRBJ2-3, with D possibly TRBD2 on 6 matching bases. Germline V CDR1 and CDR2: ENHRY, SYGVKD. The V gene lost 4 bases and the J gene lost 0 bases, with 17 bases spanning the gap. The CDR3 length is 17 residues. CDR3 in DNA: TGTGCCATCAGTGGGGGGGAGACCCGGAGAAGCACAGATACGCAGTATTTT. This encodes CAISGGETRRSTDTQYF.

The CDR3 protein is CASSYHFDRGELFF. CDR3 nucleotide sequence: TGTGCCAGCAGTTACCACTTCGACAGGGGTGAGCTGTTTTTT. The V gene is TRBV6-5, the J gene TRBJ2-2, with TRBD1 matching over 8 bases. Germline loops: CDR1 MNHEY, CDR2 SVGAGI. CDR3 length: 14 residues. Trimming took 2 bases from V and 11 from J; bases not matched to a gene: 7.

The chain employs TRBV6-1 and TRBJ2-5, with D tentatively TRBD1 (5 bases). The CDR3 has 15 amino acids. The V end was cut by 2 bases, the J end by 5 bases, with 15 bases between. Germline lookup yields CDR1 MNHNS and CDR2 SASEGT. The DNA for the CDR3 is TGTGCCAGCAGTGAACGCGGCAGGGTGGGGGAGACCCAGTACTTC. Its protein product is CASSERGRVGETQYF.

The CDR3 DNA sequence: TGCAGCGTTCTTACAGGGGGCAGCTACGAGCAGTACTTC. It yields the protein CSVLTGGSYEQYF. This rearrangement joins TRBV29-1 to TRBJ2-7, with 9 bases lining up with TRBD1. CDR1 SQVTM and CDR2 ANQGSEA come from the germline V gene. This CDR3 spans 13 amino acids. V shed 5 bases and J 3 bases; nucleotides not matched to a gene: 5.

The chain couples TRBV7-3 to TRBJ2-1, with unresolved D. The CDR3 has 13 amino acids. Germline lookup yields CDR1 SGHTA and CDR2 FQGTGA. V was shortened by 5 bases and J by 6 bases, with 11 bases between the two germline ends. The CDR3 nucleotides are TGTGCCAGCAGCCCCAGGAGCGTCAATGAGCAGTTCTTC. It encodes CASSPRSVNEQFF.

The table lists this clone with a few counts. The rearrangement uses TRBV5-1 and TRBJ1-1, with 7 bases lining up with TRBD1. Germline V gene sequence: CDR1 SGHRS, CDR2 YFSETQ. CDR3 length equals 14 residues. Trimming cost V 0 bases and J 5 bases; bases outside gene matches: 4. The CDR3 coding sequence is TGCGCCAGCAGCTTGGACAGGGGACAAACTGAAGCTTTCTTT. Translation: CASSLDRGQTEAFF.

The V call is TRBV4-1, the J call TRBJ2-2; the D is unclear. The CDR3 consists of 16 residues. Germline V gene sequence: CDR1 MGHRA, CDR2 YSYEKL. V gave up 1 base and J gave up 0 bases, with 9 bases separating them. CDR3 loop: CASSQVPGSNTGELFF. CDR3 DNA sequence: TGCGCCAGCAGCCAAGTTCCAGGTTCGAACACCGGGGAGCTGTTTTTT.

The rearrangement joins TRBV19 to TRBJ2-7, with D possibly being TRBD2 (6 bases). The CDR3 length is 15 residues. The germline V and J ends were trimmed by 6 bases and 1 base, with 16 bases remaining between them. Germline V CDR1 and CDR2: LNHDA, SQIVND (reference sequence). The CDR3 coding sequence is TGTGCCAGTAGCCTAGGGCAGGCGGGATCCTACGAGCAGTACTTC. It encodes CASSLGQAGSYEQYF. Based on the CDR3 plus reference TRBV19 and TRBJ2-7, the full variable domain is DGGITQSPKYLFRKEGQNVTLSCEQNLNHDAMYWYRQDPGQGLRLIYYSQIVNDFQKGDIAEGYSVSREKKESFPLTVTSAQKNPTAFYLCASSLGQAGSYEQYFGPGTRLTVT.

The chain links TRBV5-1 to TRBJ2-7; a weak D match, TRBD1 (6 bases). Germline V lookup: CDR1 SGHRS, CDR2 YFSETQ. The CDR3 covers 14 residues. V lost 4 bases to trimming and J lost 4 bases, with 15 bases between them. This CDR3 is CASSAGTNDYEQYF. In DNA, the CDR3 is TGCGCCAGCAGCGCCGGGACAAATGATTACGAGCAGTACTTC. Combining the CDR3 with reference TRBV5-1 and TRBJ2-7 gives the whole variable domain KAGVTQTPRYLIKTRGQQVTLSCSPISGHRSVSWYQQTPGQGLQFLFEYFSETQRNKGNFPGRFSGRQFSNSRSEMNVSTLELGDSALYLCASSAGTNDYEQYFGPGTRLTVT.